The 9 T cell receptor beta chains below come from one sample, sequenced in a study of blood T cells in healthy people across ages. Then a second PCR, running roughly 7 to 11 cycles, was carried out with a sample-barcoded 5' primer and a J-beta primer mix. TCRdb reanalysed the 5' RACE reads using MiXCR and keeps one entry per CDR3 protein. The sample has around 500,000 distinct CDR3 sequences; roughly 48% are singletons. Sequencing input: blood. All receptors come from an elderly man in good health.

Here the CDR3 reads CSAAPYEQYF. As DNA, the CDR3 is TGCAGTGCTGCACCGTACGAGCAGTACTTC. The chain is built from TRBV20-1 and TRBJ2-4; D unclear. The end of the DNA is better explained by TRBJ2-7, so the J call may be wrong. Germline CDR1 and CDR2: DFQATT and SNEGSKA (reference sequence). This CDR3 comprises 10 residues.

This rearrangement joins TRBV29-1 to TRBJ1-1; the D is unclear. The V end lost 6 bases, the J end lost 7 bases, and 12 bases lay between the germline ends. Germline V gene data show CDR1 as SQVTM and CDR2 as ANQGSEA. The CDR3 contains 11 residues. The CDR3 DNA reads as TGCAGCGTGGGGAAAGGAGGTGAAGCTTTCTTT. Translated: CSVGKGGEAFF.

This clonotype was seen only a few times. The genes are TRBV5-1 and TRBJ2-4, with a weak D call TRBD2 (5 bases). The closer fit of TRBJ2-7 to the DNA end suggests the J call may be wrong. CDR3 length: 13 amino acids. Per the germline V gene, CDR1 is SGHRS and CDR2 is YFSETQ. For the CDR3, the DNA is TGCGCCAGCACTCGGACCGGGAATGGCGAGCAGTACTTC. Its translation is CASTRTGNGEQYF.

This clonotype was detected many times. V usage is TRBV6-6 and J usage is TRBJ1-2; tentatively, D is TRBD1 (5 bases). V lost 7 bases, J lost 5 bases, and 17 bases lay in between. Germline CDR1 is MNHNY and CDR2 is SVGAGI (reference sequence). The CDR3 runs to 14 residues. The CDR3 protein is CASTTGTYEYGYTF. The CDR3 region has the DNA TGTGCCAGCACCACCGGGACGTATGAATATGGCTACACCTTC.

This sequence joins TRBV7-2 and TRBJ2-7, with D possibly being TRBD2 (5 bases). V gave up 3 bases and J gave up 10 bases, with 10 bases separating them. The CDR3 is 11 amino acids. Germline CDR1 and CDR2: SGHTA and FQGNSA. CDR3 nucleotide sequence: TGTGCCAGCAGCTTCTCCGGGATCCAGTACTTC. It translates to CASSFSGIQYF.

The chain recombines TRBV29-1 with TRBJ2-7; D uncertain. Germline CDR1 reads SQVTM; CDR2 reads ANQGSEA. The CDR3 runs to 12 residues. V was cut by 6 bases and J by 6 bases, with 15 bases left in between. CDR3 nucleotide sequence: TGCAGCGTGACCCCCGGTATAGGCGAGCAGTACTTC. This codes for CSVTPGIGEQYF.

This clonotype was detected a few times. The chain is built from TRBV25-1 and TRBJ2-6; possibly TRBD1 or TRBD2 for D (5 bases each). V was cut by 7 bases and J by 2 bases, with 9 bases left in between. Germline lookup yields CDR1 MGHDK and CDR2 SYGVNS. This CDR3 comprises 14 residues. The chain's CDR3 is CASMGVPGANVLTF. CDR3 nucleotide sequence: TGTGCCAGCATGGGGGTCCCTGGGGCCAACGTCCTGACTTTC.

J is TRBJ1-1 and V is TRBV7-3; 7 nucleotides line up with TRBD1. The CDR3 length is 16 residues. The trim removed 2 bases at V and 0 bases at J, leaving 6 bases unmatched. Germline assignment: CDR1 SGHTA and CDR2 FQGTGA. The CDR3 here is CASSLVGRGMNTEAFF. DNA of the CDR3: TGTGCCAGCAGCTTAGTCGGCAGGGGGATGAACACTGAAGCTTTCTTT.

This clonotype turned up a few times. The DNA for the CDR3 is TGCAGTGCCTCCGCTCGGCAGGGGAAAGGAGAGACCCAGTACTTC. Its translation is CSASARQGKGETQYF. This rearrangement joins TRBV20-1 to TRBJ2-5; a possible D gene is TRBD1 (6 bases). V shed 6 bases and J shed 4 bases, with 21 bases lying between them. CDR3 length equals 15 residues. The germline V gene encodes CDR1 DFQATT and CDR2 SNEGSKA (reference sequence).